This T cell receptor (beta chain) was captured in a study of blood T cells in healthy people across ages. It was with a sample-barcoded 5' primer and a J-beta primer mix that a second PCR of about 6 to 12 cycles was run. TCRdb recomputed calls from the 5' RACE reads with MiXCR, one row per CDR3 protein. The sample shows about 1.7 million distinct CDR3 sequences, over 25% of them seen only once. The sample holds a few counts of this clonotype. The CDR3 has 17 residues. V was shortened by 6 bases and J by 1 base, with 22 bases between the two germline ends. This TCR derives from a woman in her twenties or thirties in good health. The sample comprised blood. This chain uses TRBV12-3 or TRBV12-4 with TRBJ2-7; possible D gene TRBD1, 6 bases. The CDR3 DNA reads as TGTGCCAGCAGCTCCCCCCTCTGGACAGCTAATTCCTACGAGCAGTACTTC. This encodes CASSSPLWTANSYEQYF.